The T cell receptor (beta chain) described here comes from a study of CD8+ T cells in alopecia areata. RNA was extracted and reverse transcribed into cDNA as the sequencing template. Data came from immunoSEQ multiplex PCR; TCRdb stores just in-frame clones and leaves some out. The sample holds approximately 280,000 clones, nearly 60% seen once. Noted treatment: oral pan-JAK inhibitor, 5-10 mg twice daily. Germline lookup yields CDR1 GTSNPN and CDR2 SVGIG (reference sequence). V lost 0 bases and J lost 8, with 14 bases in between. This CDR3 is 14 amino acids long. Sample: CD4+ T cells sorted from blood, taken at week 24, from a patient treated with tofacitinib. This chain links TRBV30 with TRBJ1-5; D ambiguous. The clonotype originates from a human donor with alopecia areata. The CDR3 here is CAWSVLRAGEPQHF. CDR3 bases: TGTGCCTGGAGTGTACTCAGAGCCGGGGAGCCCCAGCATTTT.